This TCR delta chain came from a study of γδ T cells in repeated Plasmodium falciparum infection. For the study at large: Timepoints: baseline, immediately before selected infections, and 21 days after every infection.

Each sorted gammadelta sample had TRG and TRD chains sequenced. TCRdb fed the multiplex PCR reads into CATT to redo clone calling. The sample records 45,000 to 60,000 delta-chain clones, approximately 1.8% being singletons. Turning to this clone: This likely reflects a read error, since a far larger clone is one base away. Additional DNA sequences in this sample encode the identical CDR3.

The material sequenced was gamma-delta T cells from blood. The sequence came from a pool of human donors (malaria-infected and uninfected, not separated).

The CDR3 loop reads CALGATQVYEGDSVRLSVNDKLIF. DNA of the CDR3: TGTGCTCTTGGGGCCACTCAGGTCTACGAGGGGGATTCAGTCCGGCTTTCGGTAAACGATAAACTCATCTTT. This chain connects TRDV1 to TRDJ1, with TRDD3 identical over 7 bases. The CDR3 contains 24 residues. Germline values: CDR1 TSWWSYY, CDR2 QGS. V shed 4 bases and J 4 bases; nucleotides not matched to a gene: 36.